This T cell receptor beta chain came from a study of OX40 agonist ivuxolimab in advanced cancers. In the study overall: Of mixed ages from about 23 to 85 and averaging 60 years, the group was roughly 83% male. Partial responses occurred in three patients (one hepatocellular carcinoma, two cutaneous melanoma). Study-wide results and caveats: It was also the case that some nonresponders had low normalized T-cell clonal expansion.

Clones were read by immunoSEQ multiplex PCR, and TCRdb kept only the in-frame ones, dropping some. The data contain fewer than 85,000 clones, about 80% of them singletons. Systemic immunosuppression or a history of autoimmune disease excluded patients. On this clone: What it binds is unknown.

The source is an adult with an advanced solid tumor such as melanoma, head and neck, liver or kidney cancer. The sequencing used CD4+ or CD8+ T cells sorted from blood, collected in a trial of the OX40 agonist ivuxolimab.

In DNA form, the CDR3 reads TGTGCCAGCAGTGCGGGACGAAGGGGCGAGCAGTACTTC. It codes for CASSAGRRGEQYF. V gene TRBV6-1 combines with J gene TRBJ2-7, with D possibly called TRBD1 or TRBD2 (5 bases each). The CDR3 totals 13 residues. With 4 bases removed from V and 6 bases from J, the gap between germline ends came to 13 bases. Germline values: CDR1 MNHNS, CDR2 SASEGT.